This T cell receptor beta chain comes out of a study of blood T cell repertoires in COVID-19. Whole-study context: Acute and convalescent COVID-19 specimens originated in the United States, Italy and Spain. PBMCs, B-cell-depleted T cells, or T cells were the source of the cDNA or gDNA that made up the material.

This clone appeared a single time. Original processing methods: Using reference gene primer amplification, nucleated cell counts were estimated. The table came from immunoSEQ multiplex PCR; TCRdb's copy has only in-frame clones and leaves some out. Clone size and the V and J calls come from that table; the DNA yielded D and trimming. The sample shows approximately 160,000 clones, more than 60% of them seen only once. The germline V gene encodes CDR1 KGHSH and CDR2 LQKENI. This CDR3 is built from 15 residues. The ends were cut back, 0 bases at V and 7 bases at J, with 15 bases in the middle. The specimen sequenced was peripheral blood. This chain joins TRBV18 and TRBJ1-2; unclear D gene. The source is a man in his fifties or sixties with acute or convalescent COVID-19. The CDR3 loop reads CASSPPGVGPFGYTF. The CDR3 bases are TGTGCCAGCTCACCACCGGGAGTTGGGCCCTTTGGCTACACCTTC.